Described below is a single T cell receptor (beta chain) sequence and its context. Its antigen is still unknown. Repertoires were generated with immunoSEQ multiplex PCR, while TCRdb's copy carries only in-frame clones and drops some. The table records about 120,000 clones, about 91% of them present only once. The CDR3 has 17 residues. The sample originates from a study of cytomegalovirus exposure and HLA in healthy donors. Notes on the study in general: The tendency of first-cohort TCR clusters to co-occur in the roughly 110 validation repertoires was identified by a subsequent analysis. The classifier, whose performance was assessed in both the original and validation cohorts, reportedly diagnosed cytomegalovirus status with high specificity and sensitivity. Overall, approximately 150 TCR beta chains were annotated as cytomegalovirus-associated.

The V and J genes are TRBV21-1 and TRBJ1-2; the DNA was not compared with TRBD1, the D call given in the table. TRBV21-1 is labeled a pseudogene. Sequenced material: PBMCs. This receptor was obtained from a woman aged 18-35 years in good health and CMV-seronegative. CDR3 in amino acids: CASSKDPPGQSNYGYTF. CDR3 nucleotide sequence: TGTGCCAGCAGCAAAGACCCGCCGGGACAGAGTAACTATGGCTACACCTTC.